This entry features one TCR beta chain sequence. The antigen remains unidentified. The data belong to a study of cytomegalovirus exposure and HLA in healthy donors. Study in general: Within an early data release were about 85 million unique TCRs drawn from HLA-typed donors.

The CDR3 length is 14 residues. The germline CDR1 and CDR2 sequences are SGHRS and YFSETQ. V trimming: 8 bases; J trimming: 9 bases; junction bases outside the gene matches: 14. This PCR relied on a set of 60 Vbeta primers and 13 Jbeta primers. The method was immunoSEQ multiplex PCR; TCRdb's version includes in-frame clones alone and lacks a portion of them. Seen here are 150,000 to 200,000 clones, more than 85% observed once, and the top ten hold 1.5% to 2%. Study conclusions and caveats: An analysis that came later showed most CMV-associated TCR beta chains appearing HLA-restricted. Within an earlier analysis, most TCR beta V segments proved productive either about 87% or about 30% of the time. When a later analysis was performed, an Asian-associated ancestry cluster reportedly had fewer N-insertions than the approximately 600-donor mean.

The material sequenced was PBMCs. This sequence originates from a woman aged 18-29 years in good health and CMV-seronegative. The chain uses TRBV5-1 and TRBJ2-1; TRBD2 agrees at 7 bases. CDR3 DNA: TGCGCCAGTTCGAGGACTAGAGGATATCGTGAGCAGTTCTTC. This encodes CASSRTRGYREQFF. The full variable domain, its missing parts supplied by reference TRBV5-1 and TRBJ2-1, is KAGVTQTPRYLIKTRGQQVTLSCSPISGHRSVSWYQQTPGQGLQFLFEYFSETQRNKGNFPGRFSGRQFSNSRSEMNVSTLELGDSALYLCASSRTRGYREQFFGPGTRLTVL.